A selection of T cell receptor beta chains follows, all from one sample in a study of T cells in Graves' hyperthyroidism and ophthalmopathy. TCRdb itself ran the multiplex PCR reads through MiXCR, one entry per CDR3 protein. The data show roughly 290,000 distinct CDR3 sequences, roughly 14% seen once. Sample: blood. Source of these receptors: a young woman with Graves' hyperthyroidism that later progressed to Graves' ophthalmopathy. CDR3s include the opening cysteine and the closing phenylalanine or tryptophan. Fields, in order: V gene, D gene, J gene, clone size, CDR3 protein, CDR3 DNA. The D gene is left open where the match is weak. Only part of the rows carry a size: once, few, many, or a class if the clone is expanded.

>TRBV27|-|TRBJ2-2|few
CASSLSTLASGELFF
TGTGCCAGCAGTTTATCGACTTTAGCGTCCGGGGAGCTGTTTTTT
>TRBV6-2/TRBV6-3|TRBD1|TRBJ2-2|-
CASSYIIGTVAAGELFF
TGTGCCAGCAGTTACATCATCGGGACAGTTGCAGCCGGGGAGCTGTTTTTT
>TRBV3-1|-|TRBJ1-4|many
CASSQDYGASNEKLFF
TGTGCCAGCAGCCAAGATTACGGCGCCTCTAATGAAAAACTGTTTTTT
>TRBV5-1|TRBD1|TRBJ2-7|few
CASSLYDRAYEQYF
TGCGCCAGCAGCTTATATGACAGGGCCTACGAGCAGTACTTC
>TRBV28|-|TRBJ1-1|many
CASSRKEYTEAFF
TGTGCCAGCAGTAGGAAAGAATACACTGAAGCTTTCTTT
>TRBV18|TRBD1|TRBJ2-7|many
CASSPTGDLREQYF
TGTGCCAGCTCACCTACAGGGGACCTTAGGGAGCAGTACTTC
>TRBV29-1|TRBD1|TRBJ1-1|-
CSVGSQGEMNTEAFF
TGCAGCGTTGGTAGTCAGGGGGAGATGAACACTGAAGCTTTCTTT
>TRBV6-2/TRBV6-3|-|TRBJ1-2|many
CASSPDRIMLGGYGYTF
TGTGCCAGCAGTCCCGACAGGATAATGTTGGGGGGCTATGGCTACACCTTC
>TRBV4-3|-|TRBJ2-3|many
CASSQDLLVADTQYF
TGCGCCAGCAGCCAAGATCTGCTAGTGGCAGATACGCAGTATTTT
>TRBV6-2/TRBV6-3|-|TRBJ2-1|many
CASSYYRGGQFF
TGTGCCAGCAGTTACTATAGGGGTGGGCAGTTCTTC
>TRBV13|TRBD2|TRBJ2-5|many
CASSVSGLAGGETQYF
TGTGCCAGCAGCGTTTCCGGTCTAGCGGGAGGAGAGACCCAGTACTTC
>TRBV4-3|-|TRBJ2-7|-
CASSQDRGGSYEQYF
TGCGCCAGCAGCCAAGATAGGGGGGGCTCCTACGAGCAGTACTTC
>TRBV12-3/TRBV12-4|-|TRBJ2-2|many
CASSDLGVVGELFF
TGTGCCAGCAGTGACCTCGGGGTTGTCGGGGAGCTGTTTTTT
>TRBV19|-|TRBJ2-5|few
CASKKTQYF
TGTGCCAGTAAGAAGACCCAGTACTTC
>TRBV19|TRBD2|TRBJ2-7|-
CASRSSGDYYNEQYF
TGTGCCAGTAGGAGCAGCGGGGATTACTACAATGAGCAGTACTTC
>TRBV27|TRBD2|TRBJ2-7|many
CVARSSGRGEQYF
TGTGTAGCCAGGAGTAGCGGGAGGGGCGAGCAGTACTTC
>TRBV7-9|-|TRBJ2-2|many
CASSFRGTGELFF
TGTGCCAGCAGTTTCAGGGGCACCGGGGAGCTGTTTTTT
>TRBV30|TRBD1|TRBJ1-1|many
CAWMKQGSGSTEAFF
TGTGCCTGGATGAAACAGGGGTCAGGATCCACTGAAGCTTTCTTT
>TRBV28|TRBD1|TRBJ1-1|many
CASSRGQGAIEAFF
TGTGCCAGCAGCAGAGGACAGGGGGCGATTGAAGCTTTCTTT
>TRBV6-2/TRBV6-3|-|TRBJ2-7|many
CASSSPGLTYEQYF
TGTGCCAGCAGTTCCCCGGGACTTACCTACGAGCAGTACTTC
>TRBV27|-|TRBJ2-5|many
CASSFSRGETQYF
TGTGCCAGCAGTTTCAGCAGGGGAGAGACCCAGTACTTC
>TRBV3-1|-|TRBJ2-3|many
CASSPTGSAAQYF
TGTGCCAGCAGCCCCACAGGGAGCGCGGCGCAGTATTTT
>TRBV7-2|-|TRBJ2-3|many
CASSLSASDTQYF
TGTGCCAGCAGCTTATCCGCGTCGGATACGCAGTATTTT
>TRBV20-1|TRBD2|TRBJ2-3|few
CSARGASGFGDTQYF
TGCAGTGCTAGAGGTGCTAGCGGTTTCGGGGATACGCAGTATTTT
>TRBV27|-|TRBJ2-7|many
CASSLSGLGPYEQYF
TGTGCCAGCAGTTTATCGGGATTAGGCCCCTACGAGCAGTACTTC
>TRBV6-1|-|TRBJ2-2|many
CASGLAGELFF
TGTGCCAGCGGGTTGGCCGGGGAGCTGTTTTTT
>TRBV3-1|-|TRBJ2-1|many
CASSQDRLLSYNEQFF
TGTGCCAGCAGCCAAGATCGGTTATTATCCTACAATGAGCAGTTCTTC
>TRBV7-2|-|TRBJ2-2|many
CASSFILAGTGELFF
TGTGCCAGCAGCTTTATTCTGGCGGGCACCGGGGAGCTGTTTTTT
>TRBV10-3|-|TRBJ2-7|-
CAISVLDSLPNEQYF
TGTGCCATCAGTGTCCTCGACTCTCTCCCAAACGAGCAGTACTTC
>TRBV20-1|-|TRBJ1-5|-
CSAGAGGGNRPQHF
TGCAGTGCTGGGGCGGGCGGCGGCAATCGGCCCCAGCATTTT
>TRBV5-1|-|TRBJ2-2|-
CASRTTNSGELFF
TGCGCCAGCCGGACGACGAACAGCGGGGAGCTGTTTTTT
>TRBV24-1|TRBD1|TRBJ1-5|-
CATSDWGQEQPQHF
TGTGCCACCAGTGATTGGGGACAGGAGCAGCCCCAGCATTTT
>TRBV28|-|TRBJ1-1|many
CASSSPGVTEAFF
TGTGCCAGCAGCTCCCCAGGGGTAACTGAAGCTTTCTTT
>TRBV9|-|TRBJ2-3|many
CASSPEEASTDTQYF
TGTGCCAGCAGTCCTGAGGAAGCCTCCACAGATACGCAGTATTTT
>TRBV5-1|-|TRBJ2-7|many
CASSLGRRGDYEQYF
TGCGCCAGCAGCTTGGGAAGGAGAGGGGACTACGAGCAGTACTTC
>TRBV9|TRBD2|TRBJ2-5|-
CASSVGPAGVETQYF
TGTGCCAGCAGCGTAGGGCCAGCGGGGGTGGAGACCCAGTACTTC
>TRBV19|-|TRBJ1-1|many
CASSMGGLGEAFF
TGTGCCAGTAGTATGGGGGGGCTTGGTGAAGCTTTCTTT
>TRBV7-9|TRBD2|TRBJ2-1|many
CASSRGTSGLNEQFF
TGTGCCAGCAGCAGAGGGACTAGCGGGTTAAATGAGCAGTTCTTC
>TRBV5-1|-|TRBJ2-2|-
CASSLGAGTRGAGELFF
TGCGCCAGCAGCTTGGGTGCGGGGACGAGGGGAGCCGGGGAGCTGTTTTTT
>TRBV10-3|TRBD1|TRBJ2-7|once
CAITRTGAKEQYF
TGTGCCATCACCAGGACAGGGGCAAAAGAGCAGTACTTC
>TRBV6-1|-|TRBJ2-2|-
CASTPSAGGNTGELFF
TGTGCCAGCACCCCCAGCGCTGGCGGAAACACCGGGGAGCTGTTTTTT
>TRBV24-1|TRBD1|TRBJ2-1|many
CATSRTGGALDEQFF
TGTGCCACCAGTAGGACAGGGGGGGCTCTCGATGAGCAGTTCTTC
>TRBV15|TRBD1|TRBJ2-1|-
CATSRVSGTGVPSSYNEQFF
TGTGCCACCAGCAGAGTCTCTGGGACAGGGGTCCCAAGCTCCTACAATGAGCAGTTCTTC
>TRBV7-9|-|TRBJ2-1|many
CASSPLPLYNEQFF
TGTGCCAGCAGCCCACTTCCTCTCTACAATGAGCAGTTCTTC
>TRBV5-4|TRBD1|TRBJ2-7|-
CASSAGQGTEHEQYF
TGTGCCAGCAGTGCGGGACAGGGCACAGAGCACGAGCAGTACTTC
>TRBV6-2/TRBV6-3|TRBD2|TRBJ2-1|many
CASERASGRPGSYNEQFF
TGTGCCAGCGAGCGGGCTAGCGGGAGGCCGGGCTCCTACAATGAGCAGTTCTTC
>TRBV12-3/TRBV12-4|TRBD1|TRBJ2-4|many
CASSKTGGIQYF
TGTGCCAGCAGTAAAACAGGGGGCATTCAGTACTTC
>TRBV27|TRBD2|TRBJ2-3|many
CASSRLTSGGGDTQYF
TGTGCCAGCAGCCGACTCACTAGCGGAGGAGGGGATACGCAGTATTTT
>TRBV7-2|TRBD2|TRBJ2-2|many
CASRGGAGERTGELFF
TGTGCCAGCCGTGGAGGAGCGGGAGAAAGGACCGGGGAGCTGTTTTTT
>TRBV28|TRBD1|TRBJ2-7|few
CASSFDLRGYEQYF
TGTGCCAGCAGTTTCGACCTCAGGGGGTACGAGCAGTACTTC
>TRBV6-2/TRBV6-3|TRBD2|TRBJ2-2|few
CASRGTSHTGELFF
TGTGCCAGTAGAGGGACTAGCCACACCGGGGAGCTGTTTTTT
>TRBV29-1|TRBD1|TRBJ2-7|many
CSVEGLGGNEQYF
TGCAGCGTTGAAGGGTTAGGGGGCAACGAGCAGTACTTC
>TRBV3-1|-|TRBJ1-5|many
CASSQEGSANQPQHF
TGTGCCAGCAGCCAAGAGGGGAGCGCCAATCAGCCCCAGCATTTT
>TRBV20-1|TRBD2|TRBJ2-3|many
CSARDTMETSGAHLTDTQYF
TGCAGTGCTAGAGATACGATGGAGACTAGCGGGGCCCACCTCACAGATACGCAGTATTTT
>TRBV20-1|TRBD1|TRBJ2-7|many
CSVMGTGGNEQYF
TGCAGTGTCATGGGGACAGGGGGGAACGAGCAGTACTTC